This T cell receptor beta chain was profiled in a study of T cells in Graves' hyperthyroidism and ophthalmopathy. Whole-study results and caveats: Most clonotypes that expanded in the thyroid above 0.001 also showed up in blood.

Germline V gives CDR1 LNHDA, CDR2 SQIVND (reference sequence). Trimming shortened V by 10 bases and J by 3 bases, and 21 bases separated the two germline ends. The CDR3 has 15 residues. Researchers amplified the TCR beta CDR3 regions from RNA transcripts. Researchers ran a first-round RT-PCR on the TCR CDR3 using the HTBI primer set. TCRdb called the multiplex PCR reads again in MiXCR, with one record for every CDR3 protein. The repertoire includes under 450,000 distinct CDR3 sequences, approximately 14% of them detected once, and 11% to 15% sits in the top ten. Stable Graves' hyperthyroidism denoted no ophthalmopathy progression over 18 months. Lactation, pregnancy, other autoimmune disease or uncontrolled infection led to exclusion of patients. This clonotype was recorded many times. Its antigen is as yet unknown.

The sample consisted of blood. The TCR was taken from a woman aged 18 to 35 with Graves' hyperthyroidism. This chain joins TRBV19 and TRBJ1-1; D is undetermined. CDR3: CATSGSGYADTEAFF. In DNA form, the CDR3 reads TGTGCCACCTCAGGTAGTGGGTATGCGGACACTGAAGCTTTCTTT.